The source of this T cell receptor (beta chain) is a study of blood T cells in healthy people across ages. A second PCR, run for 7 to 11 cycles, used a sample-barcoded 5' primer plus a J-beta primer mix. TCRdb called the 5' RACE reads again in MiXCR, with one record for every CDR3 protein. The sample records some 1.4 million distinct CDR3 sequences, roughly 40% being singletons. Whole-study findings and limits: Older individuals had lower TCR beta diversity per million T cells (the decline was roughly linear).

Trimming removed 5 bases from V and 5 bases from J, with 12 bases in between. The CDR3 length is 13 residues. CDR1 and CDR2 from the germline V gene are MDHEN and SYDVKM. The table lists this clonotype with many counts. Its antigen is unknown. Sequencing was performed on blood. The sequence was collected from a woman between 18 and 29 years old in good health. The gene calls are TRBV28 and TRBJ2-5, with D possibly called TRBD1 or TRBD2 (5 bases each). DNA for the CDR3: TGTGCCAGCAGTCCCGGGACCGGGGAGACCCAGTACTTC. It encodes CASSPGTGETQYF.